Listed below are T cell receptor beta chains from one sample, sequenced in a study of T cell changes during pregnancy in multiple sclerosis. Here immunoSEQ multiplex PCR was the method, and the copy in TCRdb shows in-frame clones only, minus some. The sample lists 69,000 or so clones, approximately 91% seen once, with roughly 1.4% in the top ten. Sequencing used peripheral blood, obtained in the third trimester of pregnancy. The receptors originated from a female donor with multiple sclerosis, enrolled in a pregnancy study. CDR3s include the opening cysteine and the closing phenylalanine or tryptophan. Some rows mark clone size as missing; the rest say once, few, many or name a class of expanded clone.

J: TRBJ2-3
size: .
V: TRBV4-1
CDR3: CASSQILLGRGSTDTQYF

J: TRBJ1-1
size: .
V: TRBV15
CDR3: CATSRGDRAALNTEAFF

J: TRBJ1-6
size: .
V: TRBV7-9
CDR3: CASSWANSPLHF

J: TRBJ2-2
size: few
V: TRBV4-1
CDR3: CASSPFDGAGELFF

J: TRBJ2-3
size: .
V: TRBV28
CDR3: CASSYARNTQYF

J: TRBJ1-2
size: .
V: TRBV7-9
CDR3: CASSAYRGDYGYTF

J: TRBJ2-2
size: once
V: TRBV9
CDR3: CASSVGLAGDTGELFF

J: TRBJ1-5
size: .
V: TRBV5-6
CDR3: CASSGDRDGGAQHF

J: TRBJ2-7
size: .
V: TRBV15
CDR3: CATSGQVGGANEQYF

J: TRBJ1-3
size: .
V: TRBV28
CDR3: CASSPNPGTVSGNTIYF

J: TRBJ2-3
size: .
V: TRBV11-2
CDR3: CASSLTRGRVPQYF

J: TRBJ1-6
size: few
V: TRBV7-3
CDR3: CASSLSGPNSPLHF

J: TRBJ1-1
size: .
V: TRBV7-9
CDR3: CASSRGASWAEAFF

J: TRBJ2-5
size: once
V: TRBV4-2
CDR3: CASSQDTRQETQYF

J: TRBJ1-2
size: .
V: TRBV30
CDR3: CAWSIPLLYGYTF

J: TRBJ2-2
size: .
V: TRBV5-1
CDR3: CASSSRTGNTGELFF

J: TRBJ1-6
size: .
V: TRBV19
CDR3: CASSMGRKRGGSYNSPLHF

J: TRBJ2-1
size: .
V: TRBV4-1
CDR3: CASSPGLQLAGENEQFF

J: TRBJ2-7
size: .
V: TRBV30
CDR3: CASTGTGSSNIPYEQYF

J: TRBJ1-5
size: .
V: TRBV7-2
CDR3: CASSSYRQSNQPQHF

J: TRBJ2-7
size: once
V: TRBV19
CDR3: CASSRARGSSYEQYF

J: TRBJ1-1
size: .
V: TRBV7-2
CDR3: CASSLGHLMAAFF

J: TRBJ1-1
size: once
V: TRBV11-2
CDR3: CASSLGGWGMRTEAFF

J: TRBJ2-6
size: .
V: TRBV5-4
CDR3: CASSLGQTGANVLTF

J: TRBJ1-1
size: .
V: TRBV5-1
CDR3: CASSSDRMNTEAFF

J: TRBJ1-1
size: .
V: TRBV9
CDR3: CASSVVPVSTEAFF

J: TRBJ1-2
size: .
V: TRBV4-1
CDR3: CASSRSGFRDRNYGYTF

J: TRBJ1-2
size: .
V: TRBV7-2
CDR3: CASSLTGNEYGYTF

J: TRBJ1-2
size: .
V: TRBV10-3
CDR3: CAISAGQGYGYTF

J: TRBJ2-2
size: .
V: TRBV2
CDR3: CASSVGTGVMGGELFF

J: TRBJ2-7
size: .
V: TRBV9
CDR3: CASSVDNYEQYF

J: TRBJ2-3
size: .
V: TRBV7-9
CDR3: CASSLGGGTNTDTQYF

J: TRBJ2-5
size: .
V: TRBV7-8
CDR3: CASSIRSGVGETQYF

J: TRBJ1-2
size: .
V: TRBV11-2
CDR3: CASSLGTGSYGYTF

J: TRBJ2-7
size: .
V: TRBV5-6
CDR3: CASSLGHNRYEQYF

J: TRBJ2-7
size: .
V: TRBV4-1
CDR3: CASSQVFLSYEQYF

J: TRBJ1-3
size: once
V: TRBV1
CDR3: CTSSSGGATGEGGNTIYF

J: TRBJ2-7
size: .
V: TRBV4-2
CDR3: CASSQDHSRAYEQYF

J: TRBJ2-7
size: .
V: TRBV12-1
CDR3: CASSLTDRGPLEQYF

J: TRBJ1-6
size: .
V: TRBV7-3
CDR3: CASSITGTAVSPLHF